This T cell receptor (beta chain) derives from a study of patients and donors after allogeneic stem cell transplantation. TCRdb redid the calling of the RT-PCR reads with MiXCR, one entry per CDR3 protein. The sample contains roughly 2,500 distinct CDR3 sequences, about a fifth of which appear only once. Within the sample, this clonotype is medium-sized. V gave up 5 bases and J gave up 5 bases, with 18 bases separating them. Germline V gene sequence: CDR1 SEHNR, CDR2 FQNEAQ (reference sequence). The CDR3 runs 15 residues. The origin of this receptor is a human donor who was either an allogeneic HSCT recipient or a stem cell or donor lymphocyte infusion donor (not recorded which). It is not recorded whose cells these are; they may come from a transplant donor. This chain uses TRBV7-9 with TRBJ1-1; D possibly corresponds to TRBD1 (5 bases). The sequencing input was blood, either unsorted or a sorted T cell fraction (not recorded which). The DNA for the CDR3 is TGTGCCAGCAGCAACCTGGACATCACAAGGACTGAAGCTTTCTTT. This translates into CASSNLDITRTEAFF. Full variable domain (outside the CDR3, taken from reference TRBV7-9 and TRBJ1-1): DTGVSQNPRHKITKRGQNVTFRCDPISEHNRLYWYRQTLGQGPEFLTYFQNEAQLEKSRLLSDRFSAERPKGSFSTLEIQRTEQGDSAMYLCASSNLDITRTEAFFGQGTRLTVV.